This T cell receptor beta chain derives from a study of blood T cell repertoires in COVID-19. Study-wide background: Samples taken during acute and convalescent COVID-19 were collected in the United States, Italy and Spain. T cells, B-cell-depleted T cells, or PBMCs supplied cDNA or gDNA.

Germline CDR1 reads SEHNR; CDR2 reads FQNEAQ (reference sequence). The CDR3 spans 14 residues. V was clipped by 5 bases and J by 3 bases, with 10 bases between them. This clone has a single count. As processed by the authors: From reference gene primer amplification, estimates of nucleated cell counts were derived. Method: immunoSEQ multiplex PCR; TCRdb's copy keeps in-frame clones and lacks some. That table is the source of V, J and clone size, and D and trimming were worked out from the DNA. The repertoire consists of some 150,000 clones, with around 81% occurring once and the leading ten covering 7% to 9%.

The sequenced sample consisted of peripheral blood. This receptor was obtained from a human donor with acute or convalescent COVID-19. The donor label of this sample is uncertain. The chain employs TRBV7-9 and TRBJ2-2; a weak D match, TRBD1 (5 bases). CDR3 DNA: TGTGCCAGCAGCCCGGACACTTACACCGGGGAGCTGTTTTTT. Protein product: CASSPDTYTGELFF.